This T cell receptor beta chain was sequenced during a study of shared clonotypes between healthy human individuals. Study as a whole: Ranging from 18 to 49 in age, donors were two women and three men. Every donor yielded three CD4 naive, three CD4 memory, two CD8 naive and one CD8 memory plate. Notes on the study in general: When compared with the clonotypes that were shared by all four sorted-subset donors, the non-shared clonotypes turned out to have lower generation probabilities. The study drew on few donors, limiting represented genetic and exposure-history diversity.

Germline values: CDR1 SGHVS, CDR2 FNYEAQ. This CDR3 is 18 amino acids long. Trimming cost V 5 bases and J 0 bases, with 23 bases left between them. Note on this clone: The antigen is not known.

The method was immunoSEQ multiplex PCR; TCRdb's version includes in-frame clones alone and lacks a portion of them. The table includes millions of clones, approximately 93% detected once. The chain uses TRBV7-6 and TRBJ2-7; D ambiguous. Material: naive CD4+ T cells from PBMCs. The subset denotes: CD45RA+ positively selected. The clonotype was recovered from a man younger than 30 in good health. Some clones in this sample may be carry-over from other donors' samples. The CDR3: CASSPSPTINPSSYEQYF. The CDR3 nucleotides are TGTGCCAGCAGCCCATCCCCCACTATTAACCCTAGCTCCTACGAGCAGTACTTC.